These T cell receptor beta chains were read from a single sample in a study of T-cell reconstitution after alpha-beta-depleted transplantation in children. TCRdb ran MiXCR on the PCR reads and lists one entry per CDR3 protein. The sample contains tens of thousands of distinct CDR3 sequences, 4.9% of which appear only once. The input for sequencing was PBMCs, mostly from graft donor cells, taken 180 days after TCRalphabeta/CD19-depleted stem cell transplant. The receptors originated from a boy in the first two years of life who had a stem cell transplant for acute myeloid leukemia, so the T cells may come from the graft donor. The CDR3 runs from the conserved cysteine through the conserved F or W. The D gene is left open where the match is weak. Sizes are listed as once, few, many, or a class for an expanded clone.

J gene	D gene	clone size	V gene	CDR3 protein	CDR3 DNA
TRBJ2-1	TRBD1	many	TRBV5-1	CASRTPAGTGGRNEQFF	TGCGCCAGCAGGACGCCAGCCGGGACAGGGGGCAGGAATGAGCAGTTCTTC
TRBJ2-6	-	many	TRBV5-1	CASSFWVGQGANVLTF	TGCGCCAGCAGCTTTTGGGTGGGTCAGGGGGCCAACGTCCTGACTTTC
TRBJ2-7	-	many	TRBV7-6	CASSATPTGYYEQYF	TGTGCCAGCAGCGCAACACCGACAGGTTACTACGAGCAGTACTTC
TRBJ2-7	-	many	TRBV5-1	CASSLGLAGEQYF	TGCGCCAGCAGCTTGGGGCTGGCGGGCGAGCAGTACTTC
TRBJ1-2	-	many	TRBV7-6	CASSALRADGYTF	TGTGCCAGCAGCGCCCTCCGGGCCGATGGGTACACCTTC
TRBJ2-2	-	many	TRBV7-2	CASSFSLRLNTGELFF	TGTGCCAGCAGCTTTTCTTTGCGACTAAACACCGGGGAGCTGTTTTTT
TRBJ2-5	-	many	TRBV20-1	CSARVTPQETQYF	TGCAGTGCTCGCGTGACCCCCCAAGAGACCCAGTACTTC
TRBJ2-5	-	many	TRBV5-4	CASSFPSRRGRALPETQYF	TGTGCCAGCAGCTTTCCTTCTAGGAGGGGGCGAGCACTCCCAGAGACCCAGTACTTC
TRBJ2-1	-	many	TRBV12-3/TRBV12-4	CASSPDNEQFF	TGTGCCAGCAGTCCTGACAATGAGCAGTTCTTC
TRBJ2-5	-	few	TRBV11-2	CASSLDQGSETQYF	TGTGCCAGCAGCTTAGATCAGGGTTCGGAGACCCAGTACTTC
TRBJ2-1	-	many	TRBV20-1	CSARDLRDLPYNEQFF	TGCAGTGCTAGGGACCTCCGGGACTTACCGTACAATGAGCAGTTCTTC
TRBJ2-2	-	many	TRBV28	CASSKPETATGELFF	TGTGCCAGCAGTAAACCCGAGACAGCCACCGGGGAGCTGTTTTTT
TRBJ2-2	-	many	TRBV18	CASSPLWGQNTGELFF	TGTGCCAGCTCACCGCTGTGGGGACAGAACACCGGGGAGCTGTTTTTT
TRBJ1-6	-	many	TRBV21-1	CASSPHASGTGDANSPLHF	TGTGCCAGCAGCCCACACGCCTCCGGGACAGGGGACGCGAATTCACCCCTCCACTTT
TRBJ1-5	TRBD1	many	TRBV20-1	CSASVGGLWGQPQHF	TGCAGTGCTAGTGTAGGGGGCCTATGGGGGCAGCCCCAGCATTTT
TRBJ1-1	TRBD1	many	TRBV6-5	CASSRDRVTEAFF	TGTGCCAGCAGTCGGGACAGGGTAACTGAAGCTTTCTTT